The subject of this entry is one T cell receptor (beta chain). Antigen specificity is unknown. Treatment here: oral pan-JAK inhibitor, 5-10 mg twice daily. After isolation, RNA underwent reverse transcription to generate cDNA as the sequencing template. Sequencing was performed with immunoSEQ multiplex PCR; in TCRdb, only in-frame clones are kept and a portion is missing. This table has about 70,000 clones, approximately 29% appearing once. The V end lost 8 bases, the J end lost 9 bases, and 13 bases lay between the germline ends. Germline values: CDR1 LNHDA, CDR2 SQIVND (reference sequence). The CDR3 has 11 residues. The sample comes from a study of CD8+ T cells in alopecia areata. Looking at the study overall: Patients in the treated group were given tofacitinib by mouth, 5 to 10 mg twice a day. Overall study findings and caveats: Scalp sample data also include resident alphabeta T cells from normal skin. Lesional scalp exceeded normal scalp in clonality, especially in alopecia totalis/universalis.

This chain links TRBV19 with TRBJ2-5; D perhaps matches TRBD2 (6 bases). Sample: CD8+ T cells sorted from blood, taken at week 4, from a patient treated with tofacitinib. The sequence derives from a human donor with alopecia areata. The CDR3 DNA reads as TGTGCCAGTTCGGGACTCGAGGCCCAGTACTTC. Amino acids: CASSGLEAQYF. Drawing the rest from reference TRBV19 and TRBJ2-5, the complete variable domain is DGGITQSPKYLFRKEGQNVTLSCEQNLNHDAMYWYRQDPGQGLRLIYYSQIVNDFQKGDIAEGYSVSREKKESFPLTVTSAQKNPTAFYLCASSGLEAQYFGPGTRLLVL.